These 17 T cell receptor beta chains were sequenced from one sample in a study of blood T cell repertoires in COVID-19. The method was immunoSEQ multiplex PCR; TCRdb's version includes in-frame clones alone and lacks a portion of them. Here the sample spans 100,000 to 150,000 clones, approximately 81% being singletons. Input material: peripheral blood. The receptors here all came from a man aged 55 to 70 with acute or convalescent COVID-19.

V gene TRBV7-8 combines with J gene TRBJ2-3; TRBD2 agrees at 11 bases. The CDR3 is made up of 16 amino acids. With 1 base clipped from V and 4 bases from J, the junction kept 4 bases outside the gene matches. The germline V gene has CDR1 SGHVS and CDR2 FQNEAQ. The CDR3 DNA sequence: TGTGCCAGCAGCTTAGAACTAGCGGGAGCCGCAGATACGCAGTATTTT. It encodes CASSLELAGAADTQYF.

This clone occurred a few times. The V and J genes are TRBV7-2 and TRBJ1-3; D may be TRBD1 (5 bases). V lost 1 base to trimming and J lost 4 bases, with 8 bases between them. The CDR3 loop spans 14 amino acids. Germline lookup yields CDR1 SGHTA and CDR2 FQGNSA. This CDR3 is CASSLGDFGNTIYF. CDR3 coding DNA: TGTGCCAGCAGCTTAGGGGACTTCGGAAACACCATATATTTT.

This clone was found a few times. V is TRBV10-3 and J is TRBJ1-1; D unclear. The CDR3 loop spans 13 amino acids. Germline-derived CDR1 and CDR2 are ENHRY and SYGVKD. The V end was cut by 9 bases, the J end by 7 bases, with 18 bases between. CDR3 DNA sequence: TGTGCCATAATCTGGGAGGGCCAATTTGAAGCTTTCTTT. It is translated as CAIIWEGQFEAFF.

The chain joins TRBV6-5 to TRBJ2-1, with D unresolved. The germline gives CDR1 MNHEY, CDR2 SVGAGI. Trimming took 7 bases from V and 5 from J, leaving 9 bases between them. There are 12 residues in the CDR3. CDR3 nucleotides: TGTGCCAGCACAAGACGGGACAATGAGCAGTTCTTC. Amino acids: CASTRRDNEQFF.

This chain links TRBV5-1 with TRBJ2-5; D may be TRBD2 (7 bases). Looked up from germline, CDR1 is SGHRS and CDR2 is YFSETQ. V was clipped by 0 bases and J by 0 bases, with 15 bases between them. The CDR3 length is 17 residues. The CDR3, as DNA: TGCGCCAGCAGCTTGGTACGGGGAGGGGGGTACCAAGAGACCCAGTACTTC. Amino acid sequence: CASSLVRGGGYQETQYF.

The rearrangement links TRBV28 to TRBJ1-6, with 8 bases identical to TRBD1. This CDR3 spans 15 amino acids. Trimming cost V 3 bases and J 10 bases; bases outside gene matches: 8. CDR1 is MDHEN and CDR2 is SYDVKM in the germline V gene. The CDR3 nucleotides are TGTGCCAGCAGTTTCCGGGACAGGACTTTGTCACCCCTCCACTTT. This codes for CASSFRDRTLSPLHF.

This chain joins TRBV10-3 and TRBJ2-1; 9 positions match TRBD2. This CDR3 is 15 amino acids long. J was trimmed by 6 bases and V by 6 bases; bases with no gene match: 9. CDR1 ENHRY and CDR2 SYGVKD come from the germline V gene. In DNA form, the CDR3 reads TGTGCCATCAGCCAAGTGCGGGAGGGGAGCAATGAGCAGTTCTTC. Residues: CAISQVREGSNEQFF.

This chain joins TRBV5-1 and TRBJ1-1; D perhaps matches TRBD1 (5 bases). Germline CDR1 is SGHRS and CDR2 is YFSETQ. V lost 4 bases to trimming and J lost 6 bases, with 16 bases between them. The CDR3 consists of 14 residues. The CDR3 DNA sequence: TGCGCCAGCAGCACACAAGCTTCGGGGGCTGAAGCTTTCTTT. This sequence encodes CASSTQASGAEAFF.

This chain uses TRBV28 with TRBJ2-3; 11 nucleotides align to TRBD2. The CDR3 consists of 15 residues. Unmatched junction bases numbered 3, after V lost 5 bases and J lost 2 bases. From germline, CDR1 is MDHEN and CDR2 SYDVKM. CDR3 region: CASSTSGGVTDTQYF. The DNA of the CDR3 is TGTGCCAGCAGTACTAGCGGGGGCGTCACAGATACGCAGTATTTT.

The count of this clone is one. The J gene is TRBJ2-7, the V gene TRBV9; TRBD2 might be the D (6 bases). This CDR3 is 13 amino acids long. Germline-derived CDR1 and CDR2 are SGDLS and YYNGEE. V was shortened by 4 bases and J by 4 bases, with 12 bases between the two germline ends. The CDR3 DNA is TGTGCCAGCAGCCCAGGCGGGATTTACGAGCAGTACTTC. It is translated as CASSPGGIYEQYF. Full variable domain (remainder filled in from reference TRBV9 and TRBJ2-7): DSGVTQTPKHLITATGQRVTLRCSPRSGDLSVYWYQQSLDQGLQFLIQYYNGEERAKGNILERFSAQQFPDLHSELNLSSLELGDSALYFCASSPGGIYEQYFGPGTRLTVT.

This chain joins TRBV5-1 and TRBJ1-1; possible D gene TRBD1, 6 bases. Looked up from germline, CDR1 is SGHRS and CDR2 is YFSETQ. The CDR3 is 14 residues long. Trimming cost V 0 bases and J 6 bases, with 12 bases left between them. CDR3: CASSLGQGRAEAFF. The CDR3 DNA is TGCGCCAGCAGCTTGGGGCAGGGGAGGGCTGAAGCTTTCTTT.

This clone has only one observation. V is TRBV5-1 and J is TRBJ2-3; 13 bases align to TRBD2. Trimming cost V 4 bases and J 9 bases; bases outside gene matches: 14. The CDR3 has 17 amino acids. CDR1 SGHRS and CDR2 YFSETQ come from the germline V gene. The DNA for the CDR3 is TGCGCCAGCAGCCCCGGGACTAGCGGGAAAATATCAGGGACGCAGTATTTT. As protein: CASSPGTSGKISGTQYF.

V is TRBV7-6 and J is TRBJ2-3; D is possibly TRBD1 (5 bases). The CDR3 is made up of 12 amino acids. Germline CDR1 and CDR2: SGHVS and FNYEAQ. V dropped 2 bases and J dropped 6 bases, with 6 bases sitting between them. The DNA for the CDR3 is TGTGCCAGCAGCTTAAACAGGGATACGCAGTATTTT. Translating it yields CASSLNRDTQYF.

The chain couples TRBV6-1 to TRBJ1-2; D perhaps matches TRBD1 (6 bases). Trimming left V 3 bases short and J 12 bases short, with 11 bases between. The CDR3 runs 11 residues. The germline gives CDR1 MNHNS, CDR2 SASEGT. The CDR3 coding sequence is TGTGCCAGCAGTGAGTTCCAGGGGAACACCTTC. It yields the protein CASSEFQGNTF.

The chain has TRBV5-4 and TRBJ1-1; 8 bases fit TRBD1. Germline values: CDR1 SGHNT, CDR2 YYREEE (reference sequence). The CDR3 totals 15 residues. After removal of 3 bases from V and 4 bases from J, the junction contained 8 bases not matched to a gene. The CDR3 reads CASSSKTGALTEAFF. CDR3 nucleotide sequence: TGTGCCAGCAGCTCAAAGACAGGGGCCCTCACTGAAGCTTTCTTT. Drawing the rest from reference TRBV5-4 and TRBJ1-1, the complete variable domain is ETGVTQSPTHLIKTRGQQVTLRCSSQSGHNTVSWYQQALGQGPQFIFQYYREEENGRGNFPPRFSGLQFPNYSSELNVNALELDDSALYLCASSSKTGALTEAFFGQGTRLTVV.

The chain links TRBV5-6 to TRBJ2-7, with D hard to call. The V and J ends lost 4 bases and 1 base respectively, with 9 bases between them. Germline CDR1 SGHDT, CDR2 YYEEEE. The CDR3 sequence is 13 residues long. CDR3 DNA: TGTGCCAGCAGCAGATTCGGGTCCTACGAGCAGTACTTC. Amino acid sequence: CASSRFGSYEQYF.

The rearrangement joins TRBV4-2 to TRBJ1-4; D remains ambiguous. The CDR3 covers 16 residues. V was pared by 2 bases and J by 5 bases, with 15 bases between. CDR1 is LGHNA, CDR2 YNFKEQ, per germline. This chain's CDR3 is CASSQSLPGVNEKLFF. Here the CDR3 DNA reads TGTGCCAGCAGCCAATCGTTACCCGGGGTGAATGAAAAACTGTTTTTT.